This T cell receptor (beta chain) was recovered during a study of glioma-infiltrating T cells. On this clonotype itself: Its antigen is not identified.

Using RNA template, CDR3s of TCR alpha and beta were amplified with iRepertoire arm-PCR. Input was about 85-400 ng of tissue mRNA or PBMC total RNA. Each CDR3 protein gets one entry after TCRdb re-called the multiplex PCR reads with MiXCR. This sample has 100,000 to 150,000 distinct CDR3 sequences, with roughly 24% found just once. The CDR3 has 12 residues. V lost 6 bases to trimming and J lost 4 bases, with 9 bases between them. Broader study findings: CDR3 overlap between tissue and blood was very small. Above-expected tissue-blood divergence occurred in all gliomas, most in low-grade ones.

The sequencing sample was made of glioma tissue, nonneoplastic brain tissue, or PBMCs (not recorded which). The chain employs TRBV12-3 or TRBV12-4 and TRBJ1-1, with no clear D. The source of this sequence is a human donor with low-grade glioma or glioblastoma, undergoing nonglioma brain surgery, or in good health (not recorded which). CDR3 loop: CASSSYITEAFF. The CDR3 nucleotides are TGTGCCAGCAGCTCGTATATCACTGAAGCTTTCTTT.